This record looks at one T cell receptor beta chain sequence and its context. Survey-level resolution applied to immunoSEQ assay v3.0. Per-sample sequencing targets were about 40,000-55,000 T-cell genomes. Assay used: immunoSEQ multiplex PCR; TCRdb lists only in-frame clones, some missing. The sample holds roughly 28,000 clones, roughly 80% seen once. The sample originates from a study of long-term antiretroviral therapy in people with HIV. V lost 3 bases and J lost 11, with 10 bases in between. CDR3 length equals 12 residues. CDR1 is SNHLY, CDR2 FYNNEI, per germline. The specimen was unsorted PBMCs, collected 2.9 years after starting antiretroviral therapy. This receptor was taken from a man aged 45 to 65 with HIV. This chain joins TRBV2 and TRBJ2-2, with a weak D call TRBD2 (5 bases). The CDR3 region is CASSEEEFELFF. The CDR3 DNA is TGTGCCAGCAGTGAGGAGGAATTTGAGCTGTTTTTT.